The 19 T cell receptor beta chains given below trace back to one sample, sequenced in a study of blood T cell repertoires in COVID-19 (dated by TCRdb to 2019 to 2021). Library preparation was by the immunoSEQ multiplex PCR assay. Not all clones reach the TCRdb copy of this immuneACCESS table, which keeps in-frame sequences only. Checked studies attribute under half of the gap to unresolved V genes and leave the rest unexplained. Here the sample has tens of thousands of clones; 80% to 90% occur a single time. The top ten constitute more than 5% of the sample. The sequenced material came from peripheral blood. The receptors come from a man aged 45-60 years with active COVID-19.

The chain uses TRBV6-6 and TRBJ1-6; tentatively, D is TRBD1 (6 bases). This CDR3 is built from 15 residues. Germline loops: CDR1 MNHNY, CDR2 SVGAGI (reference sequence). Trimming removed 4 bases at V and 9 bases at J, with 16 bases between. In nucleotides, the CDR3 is TGTGCCAGCAGTTCCGGACAGAGGGCTGCTTCACCCCTCCACTTT. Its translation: CASSSGQRAASPLHF.

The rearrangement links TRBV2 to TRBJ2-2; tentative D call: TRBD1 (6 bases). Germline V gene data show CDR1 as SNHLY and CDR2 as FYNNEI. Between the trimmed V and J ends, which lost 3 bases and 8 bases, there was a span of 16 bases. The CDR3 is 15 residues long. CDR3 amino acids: CASSERQGRAGELFF. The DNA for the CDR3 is TGTGCCAGCAGTGAGAGGCAGGGGCGTGCTGGGGAGCTGTTTTTT.

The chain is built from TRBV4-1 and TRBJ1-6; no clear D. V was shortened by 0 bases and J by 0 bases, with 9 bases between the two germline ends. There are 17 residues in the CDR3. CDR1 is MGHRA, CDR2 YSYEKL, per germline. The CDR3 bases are TGCGCCAGCAGCCAAGACTGGTCCAGCTCCTATAATTCACCCCTCCACTTT. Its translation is CASSQDWSSSYNSPLHF.

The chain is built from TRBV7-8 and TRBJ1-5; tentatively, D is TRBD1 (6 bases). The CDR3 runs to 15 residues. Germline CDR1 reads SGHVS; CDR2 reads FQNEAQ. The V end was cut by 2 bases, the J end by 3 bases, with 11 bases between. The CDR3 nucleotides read TGTGCCAGCAGCTTATCAGGGGCAGTCAATCAGCCCCAGCATTTT. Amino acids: CASSLSGAVNQPQHF.

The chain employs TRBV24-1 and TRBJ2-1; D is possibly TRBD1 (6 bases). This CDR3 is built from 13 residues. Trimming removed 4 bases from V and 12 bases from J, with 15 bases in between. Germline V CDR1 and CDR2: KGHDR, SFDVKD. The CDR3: CATSETTGIGQFF. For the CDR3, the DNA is TGTGCCACCAGTGAGACAACAGGGATCGGGCAGTTCTTC.

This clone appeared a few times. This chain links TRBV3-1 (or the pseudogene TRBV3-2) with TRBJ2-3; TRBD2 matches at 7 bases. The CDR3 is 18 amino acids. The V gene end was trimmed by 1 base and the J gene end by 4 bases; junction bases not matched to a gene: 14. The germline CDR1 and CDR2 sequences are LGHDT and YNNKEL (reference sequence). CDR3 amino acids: CASSQAAPIAGGADTQYF. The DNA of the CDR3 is TGTGCCAGCAGCCAAGCCGCCCCTATAGCGGGTGGGGCAGATACGCAGTATTTT.

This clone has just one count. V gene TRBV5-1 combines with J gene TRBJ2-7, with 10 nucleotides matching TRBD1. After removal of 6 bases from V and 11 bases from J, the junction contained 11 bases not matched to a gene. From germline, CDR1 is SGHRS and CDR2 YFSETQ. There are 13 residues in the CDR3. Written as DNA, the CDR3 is TGCGCCAGCACTCCCTCTTCGGGACAGGGGAAGTACTTC. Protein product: CASTPSSGQGKYF. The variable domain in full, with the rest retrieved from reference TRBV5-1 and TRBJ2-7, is KAGVTQTPRYLIKTRGQQVTLSCSPISGHRSVSWYQQTPGQGLQFLFEYFSETQRNKGNFPGRFSGRQFSNSRSEMNVSTLELGDSALYLCASTPSSGQGKYFGPGTRLTVT.

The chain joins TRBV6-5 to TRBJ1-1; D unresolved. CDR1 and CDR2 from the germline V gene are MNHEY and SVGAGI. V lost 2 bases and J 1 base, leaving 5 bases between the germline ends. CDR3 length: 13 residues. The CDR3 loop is CASSYRGNTEAFF. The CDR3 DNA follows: TGTGCCAGCAGTTACCGGGGGAACACTGAAGCTTTCTTT.

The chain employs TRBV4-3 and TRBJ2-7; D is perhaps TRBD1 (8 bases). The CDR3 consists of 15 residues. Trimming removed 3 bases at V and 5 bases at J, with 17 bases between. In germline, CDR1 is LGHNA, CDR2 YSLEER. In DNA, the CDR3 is TGCGCCAGCAGCCACGGACAGGGAGGGTTGGACGAGCAGTACTTC. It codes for CASSHGQGGLDEQYF.

CDR3 sequence: CSVEPGGGTEAFF. CDR3 nucleotides: TGCAGCGTTGAACCCGGTGGCGGCACTGAAGCTTTCTTT. This chain connects TRBV29-1 to TRBJ1-1; no firm D call. The germline V gene encodes CDR1 SQVTM and CDR2 ANQGSEA. This CDR3 region has 13 residues. V was pared by 2 bases and J by 4 bases, with 11 bases between.

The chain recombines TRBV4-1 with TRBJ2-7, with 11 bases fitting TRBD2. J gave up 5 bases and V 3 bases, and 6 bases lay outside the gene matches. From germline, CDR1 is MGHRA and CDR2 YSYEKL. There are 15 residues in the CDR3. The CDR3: CASSQSTSGAHEQYF. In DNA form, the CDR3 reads TGCGCCAGCAGCCAGTCGACTAGCGGGGCCCACGAGCAGTACTTC.

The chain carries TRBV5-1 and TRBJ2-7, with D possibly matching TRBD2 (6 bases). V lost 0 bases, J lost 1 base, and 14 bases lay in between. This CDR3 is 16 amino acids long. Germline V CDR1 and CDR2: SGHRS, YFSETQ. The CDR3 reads CASSLAGAGLSYEQYF. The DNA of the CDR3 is TGCGCCAGCAGCTTGGCCGGGGCGGGATTATCCTACGAGCAGTACTTC.

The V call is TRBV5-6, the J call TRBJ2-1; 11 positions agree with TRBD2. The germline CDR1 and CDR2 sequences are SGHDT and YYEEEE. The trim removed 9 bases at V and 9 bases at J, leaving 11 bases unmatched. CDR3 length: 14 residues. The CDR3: CATMGLAGGGEQFF. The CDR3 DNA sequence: TGTGCCACCATGGGGCTAGCGGGAGGAGGTGAGCAGTTCTTC.

The CDR3 loop is CASNDLGQHQETQYF. The CDR3 nucleotides read TGTGCCAGTAACGACCTGGGACAGCACCAAGAGACCCAGTACTTC. V usage is TRBV19 and J usage is TRBJ2-5, with TRBD1 identical over 7 bases. The germline V gene encodes CDR1 LNHDA and CDR2 SQIVND (reference sequence). V lost 7 bases and J lost 0; bases outside the gene matches: 8. The CDR3 sequence is 15 residues long.

Here the CDR3 DNA reads TGCAGCGCCTTAGCGGGAGTTGGAGATACGCAGTATTTT. This gives the protein CSALAGVGDTQYF. The chain recombines TRBV29-1 with TRBJ2-3; 9 positions agree with TRBD2. The junction had 7 bases not matched to a gene; V was cut back by 7 bases and J by 5 bases. Germline CDR1 and CDR2: SQVTM and ANQGSEA. This CDR3 comprises 13 residues.

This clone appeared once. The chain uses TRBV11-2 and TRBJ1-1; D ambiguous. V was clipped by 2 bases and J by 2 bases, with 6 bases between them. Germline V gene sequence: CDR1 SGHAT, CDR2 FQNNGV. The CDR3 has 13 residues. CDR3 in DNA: TGTGCCAGCAGCTTAAGAGAAAACACTGAAGCTTTCTTT. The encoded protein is CASSLRENTEAFF.

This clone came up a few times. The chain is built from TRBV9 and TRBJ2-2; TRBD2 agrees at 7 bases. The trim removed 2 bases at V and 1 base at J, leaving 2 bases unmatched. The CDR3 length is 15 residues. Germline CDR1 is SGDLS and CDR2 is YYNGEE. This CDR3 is CASSVGTKNTGELFF. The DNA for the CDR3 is TGTGCCAGCAGCGTCGGGACTAAGAACACCGGGGAGCTGTTTTTT.

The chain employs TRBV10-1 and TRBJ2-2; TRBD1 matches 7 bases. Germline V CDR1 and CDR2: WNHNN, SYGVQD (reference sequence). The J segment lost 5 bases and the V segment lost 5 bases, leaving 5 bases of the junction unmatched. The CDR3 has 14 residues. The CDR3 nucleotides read TGCGCCAGCAGTCGGGACAGTGGTACCGGGGAGCTGTTTTTT. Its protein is CASSRDSGTGELFF.

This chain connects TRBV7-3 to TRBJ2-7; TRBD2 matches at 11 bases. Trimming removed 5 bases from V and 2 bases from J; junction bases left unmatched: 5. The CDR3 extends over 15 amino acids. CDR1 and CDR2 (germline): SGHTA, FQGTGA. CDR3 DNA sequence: TGTGCCAGCAGCATAGCGGGAGGGCACACCTACGAGCAGTACTTC. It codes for CASSIAGGHTYEQYF.